The clone carrying this T cell receptor beta chain was detected ten times or more. Cells sorted as Tregs were CD4+, CD25+ and CD127-/low. Per the germline V gene, CDR1 is SGHTA and CDR2 is FQGNSA. CDR3 length: 16 residues. The J segment lost 4 bases and the V segment lost 5 bases, leaving 4 bases of the junction unmatched. TCRdb re-analysed the 5' RACE reads in MiXCR, keeping a single row per CDR3 protein. The table records fewer than 75,000 distinct CDR3 sequences, roughly 28% of them present only once. The receptor comes from a female donor with breast cancer. Source material: tumor-infiltrating Tregs sorted from the breast tumor. V gene TRBV7-2 combines with J gene TRBJ2-1; 14 nucleotides match TRBD2. This CDR3 is CASSGTSGSGYNEQFF. The CDR3 DNA is TGTGCCAGCAGCGGGACTAGCGGGAGCGGATACAATGAGCAGTTCTTC. The complete variable domain, with remaining parts taken from reference TRBV7-2 and TRBJ2-1, reads GAGVSQSPSNKVTEKGKDVELRCDPISGHTALYWYRQSLGQGLEFLIYFQGNSAPDKSGLPSDRFSAERTGGSVSTLTIQRTQQEDSAVYLCASSGTSGSGYNEQFFGPGTRLTVL.